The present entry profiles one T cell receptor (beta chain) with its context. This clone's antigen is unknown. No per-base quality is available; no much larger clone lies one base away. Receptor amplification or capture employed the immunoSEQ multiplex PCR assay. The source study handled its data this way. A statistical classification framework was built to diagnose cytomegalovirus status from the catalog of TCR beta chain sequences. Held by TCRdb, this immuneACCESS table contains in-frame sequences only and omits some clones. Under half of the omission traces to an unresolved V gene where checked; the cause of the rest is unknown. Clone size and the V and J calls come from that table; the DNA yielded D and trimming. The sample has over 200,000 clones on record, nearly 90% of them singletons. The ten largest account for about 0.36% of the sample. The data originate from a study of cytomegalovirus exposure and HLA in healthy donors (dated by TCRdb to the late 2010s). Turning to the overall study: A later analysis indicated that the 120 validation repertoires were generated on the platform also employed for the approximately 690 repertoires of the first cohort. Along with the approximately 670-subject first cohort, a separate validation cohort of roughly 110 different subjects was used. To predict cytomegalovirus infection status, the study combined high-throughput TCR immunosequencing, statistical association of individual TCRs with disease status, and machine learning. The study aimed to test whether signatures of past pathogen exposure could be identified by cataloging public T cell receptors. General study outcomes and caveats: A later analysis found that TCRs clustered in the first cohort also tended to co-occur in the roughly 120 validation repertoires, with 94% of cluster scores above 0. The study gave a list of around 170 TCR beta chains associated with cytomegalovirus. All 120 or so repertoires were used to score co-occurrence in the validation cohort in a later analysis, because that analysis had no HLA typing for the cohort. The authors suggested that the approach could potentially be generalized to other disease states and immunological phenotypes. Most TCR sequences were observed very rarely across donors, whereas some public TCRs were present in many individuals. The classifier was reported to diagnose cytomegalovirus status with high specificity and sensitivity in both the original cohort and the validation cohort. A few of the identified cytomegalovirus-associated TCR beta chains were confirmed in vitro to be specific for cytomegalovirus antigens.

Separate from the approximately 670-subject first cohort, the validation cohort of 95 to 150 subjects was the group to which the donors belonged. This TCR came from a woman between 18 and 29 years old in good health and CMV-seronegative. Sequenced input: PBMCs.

The DNA sequence follows: TGTGCCAGCAGCTTAGACAGGGGGAGAAACACTGAAGCTTTCTTT. Its product reads: CASSLDRGRNTEAFF. Recombination joined TRBV7-9 with TRBJ1-1; 8 central bases correspond to TRBD1. The germline V gene (reference sequence) gives CDR1 as SEHNR and CDR2 as FQNEAQ. Trimming leaves V shorter by 1 base and J shorter by 2 bases, with the junction holding 3 bases beyond the gene matches. Spanning cysteine to phenylalanine, the CDR3 consists of 15 amino acids. The kept DNA is CDR3 alone, 45 bases in frame from the first base.